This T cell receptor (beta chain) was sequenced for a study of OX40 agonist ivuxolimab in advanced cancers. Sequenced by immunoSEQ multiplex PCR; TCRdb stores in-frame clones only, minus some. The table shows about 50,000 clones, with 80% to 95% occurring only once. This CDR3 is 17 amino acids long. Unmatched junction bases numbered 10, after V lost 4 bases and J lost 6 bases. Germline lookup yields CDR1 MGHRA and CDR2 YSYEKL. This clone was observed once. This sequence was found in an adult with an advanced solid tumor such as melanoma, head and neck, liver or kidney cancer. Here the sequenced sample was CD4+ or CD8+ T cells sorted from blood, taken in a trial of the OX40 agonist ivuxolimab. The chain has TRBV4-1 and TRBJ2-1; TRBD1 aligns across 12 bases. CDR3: CASSPSTGDRGLNEQFF. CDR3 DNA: TGCGCCAGCAGCCCCTCCACGGGGGACAGGGGGCTCAATGAGCAGTTCTTC.